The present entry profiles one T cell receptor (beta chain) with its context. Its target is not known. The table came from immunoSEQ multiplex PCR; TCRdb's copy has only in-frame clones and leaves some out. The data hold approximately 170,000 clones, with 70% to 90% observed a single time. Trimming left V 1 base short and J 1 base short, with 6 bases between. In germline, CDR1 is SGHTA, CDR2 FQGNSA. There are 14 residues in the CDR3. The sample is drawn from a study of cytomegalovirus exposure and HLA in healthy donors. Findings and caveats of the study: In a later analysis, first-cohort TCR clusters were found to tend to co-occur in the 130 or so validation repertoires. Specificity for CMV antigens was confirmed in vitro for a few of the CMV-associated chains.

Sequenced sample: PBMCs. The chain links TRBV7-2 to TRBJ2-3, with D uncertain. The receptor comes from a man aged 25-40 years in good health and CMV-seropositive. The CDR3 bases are TGTGCCAGCAGCTTAGGATCGGGCACAGATACGCAGTATTTT. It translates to CASSLGSGTDTQYF.